This note documents a single TCR beta chain sequence. No antigen is known for it. The CDR3 sequence is 15 residues long. Germline V gene data show CDR1 as MDHEN and CDR2 as SYDVKM. Trimming shortened V by 5 bases and J by 11 bases, and 24 bases separated the two germline ends. These data originate in a study of OX40 agonist ivuxolimab in advanced cancers. The study's findings and limits: In a subset of nonresponders, normalized T-cell clonal expansion was also low.

Measured with immunoSEQ multiplex PCR; TCRdb has only the in-frame clones, and not every one. The top ten hold about 2.5% of the sample, which has under 85,000 clones, about 90% seen once. Sequencing used CD4+ or CD8+ T cells sorted from blood, obtained in a trial of the OX40 agonist ivuxolimab. The clonotype was recovered from an adult with an advanced solid tumor such as melanoma, head and neck, liver or kidney cancer. The rearrangement joins TRBV28 to TRBJ1-1, with a weak D call TRBD1 (6 bases). The CDR3 DNA reads TGTGCCAGCAGTCTGCCCAACTTCCAGGGGCGAGAGGCTTTCTTT. It is translated as CASSLPNFQGREAFF.